This T cell receptor beta chain was identified during a study of cytomegalovirus exposure and HLA in healthy donors. Study overall: Around 86 million unique TCRs, all from HLA-typed donors, were included in an early release of the data.

The primer mix had 60 Vbeta and 13 Jbeta primers. Assay used: immunoSEQ multiplex PCR; TCRdb lists only in-frame clones, some missing. The profile shows over 75,000 clones, roughly two thirds of them singletons. Looked up from germline, CDR1 is SNHLY and CDR2 is FYNNEI. The V segment lost 7 bases and the J segment 4 bases; nucleotides outside the gene matches: 5. The CDR3 is 14 amino acids. A single count supports this clone. The specimen sequenced was PBMCs. The chain employs TRBV2 and TRBJ2-3; 10 bases are a match to TRBD2. The source of this sequence is a human donor in good health. CDR3 sequence: CASKRAGGPDTQYF. The CDR3 DNA follows: TGTGCCAGCAAAAGAGCGGGGGGGCCAGATACGCAGTATTTT.